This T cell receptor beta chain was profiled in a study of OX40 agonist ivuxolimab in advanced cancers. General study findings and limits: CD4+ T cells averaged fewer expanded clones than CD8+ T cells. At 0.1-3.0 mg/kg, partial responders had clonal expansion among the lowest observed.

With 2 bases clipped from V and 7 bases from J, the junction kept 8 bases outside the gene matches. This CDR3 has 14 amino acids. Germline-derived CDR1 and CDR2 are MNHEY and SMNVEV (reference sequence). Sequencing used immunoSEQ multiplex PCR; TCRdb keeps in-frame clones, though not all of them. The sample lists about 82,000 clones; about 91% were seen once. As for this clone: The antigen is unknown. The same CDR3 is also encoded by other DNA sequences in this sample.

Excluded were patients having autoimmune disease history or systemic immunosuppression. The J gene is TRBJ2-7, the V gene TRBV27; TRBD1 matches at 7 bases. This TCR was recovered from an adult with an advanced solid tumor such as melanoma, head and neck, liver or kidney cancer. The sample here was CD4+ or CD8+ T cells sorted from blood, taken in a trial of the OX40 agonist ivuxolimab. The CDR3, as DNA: TGTGCCAGCAGTTTAGGGACAGAACCAAGGGAGCAGTACTTC. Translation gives CASSLGTEPREQYF.